A single sample is the source of the 28 T cell receptor beta chains below, sequenced in a study of STAT5B mutations in CD4+ large granular lymphocyte leukemia. Produced via immunoSEQ multiplex PCR; TCRdb's table is partial and in-frame only. The table records 7,000 to 10,000 clones, around 75% of them present only once. What was sequenced was PBMCs. Every receptor here comes from a woman aged 60-75 years with CD4+ T-cell large granular lymphocyte leukemia.

This clone was found a few times. The CDR3 reads CASSQDQGEQYF. CDR3 DNA sequence: TGCGCCAGCAGCCAAGATCAGGGAGAGCAGTACTTC. V is TRBV4-3 and J is TRBJ2-7, with D tentatively TRBD1 (5 bases). The germline V gene has CDR1 LGHNA and CDR2 YSLEER. V lost 0 bases, J lost 7 bases, and 7 bases lay in between. CDR3 size: 12 residues.

The chain has TRBV27 and TRBJ1-1; D perhaps matches TRBD1 (5 bases). The CDR3 spans 13 residues. V was clipped by 0 bases and J by 6 bases, with 8 bases between them. Germline V gives CDR1 MNHEY, CDR2 SMNVEV (reference sequence). The CDR3 loop reads CASSLSGVSEAFF. DNA for the CDR3: TGTGCCAGCAGTTTATCGGGGGTTTCTGAAGCTTTCTTT.

DNA for the CDR3: TGTGCCATCAGTGACGGGCAGGGGGGATACGAGCAGTACTTC. As protein: CAISDGQGGYEQYF. The chain employs TRBV10-3 and TRBJ2-7, with D possibly matching TRBD1 (7 bases). The CDR3 length is 14 residues. V shed 3 bases and J shed 4 bases, with 13 bases lying between them. Per the germline V gene, CDR1 is ENHRY and CDR2 is SYGVKD.

The chain has TRBV4-1 and TRBJ2-1, with 7 bases lining up with TRBD1. The length of the CDR3 is 17 residues. V trimming: 1 base; J trimming: 5 bases; junction bases outside the gene matches: 11. Germline V gene sequence: CDR1 MGHRA, CDR2 YSYEKL. Written as DNA, the CDR3 is TGCGCCAGCAGCCAAGGGTTGAAAGGGGGCAAGCACAATGAGCAGTTCTTC. Protein sequence: CASSQGLKGGKHNEQFF.

CDR3 loop: CASSPPRSGGEKLFF. CDR3 DNA: TGTGCCAGCAGTCCCCCGCGGTCTGGCGGCGAAAAACTGTTTTTT. The J gene is TRBJ1-4, the V gene TRBV28; D unresolved. CDR1 and CDR2 (germline): MDHEN, SYDVKM. V was cut by 5 bases and J by 8 bases, with 18 bases left in between. The CDR3 consists of 15 residues.

J is TRBJ1-5 and V is TRBV28; no firm D call. The germline gives CDR1 MDHEN, CDR2 SYDVKM. V lost 4 bases to trimming and J lost 2 bases, with 12 bases between them. The CDR3 is 15 residues long. The CDR3 bases are TGTGCCAGCAGTTCCCCTAGTGGCGGCAATCAGCCCCAGCATTTT. The encoded protein is CASSSPSGGNQPQHF.

DNA of the CDR3: TGCGCCACCAAGGCCCGGACTAGCACAGATACGCAGTATTTT. As protein: CATKARTSTDTQYF. The V gene is TRBV5-1, the J gene TRBJ2-3, with D perhaps TRBD2 (5 bases). This CDR3 is built from 14 residues. Trimming pared 9 bases from V and 0 bases from J, leaving 14 bases between. Germline CDR1 reads SGHRS; CDR2 reads YFSETQ.

This clone was picked up a small number of times. J is TRBJ2-3 and V is TRBV5-1, with D unresolved. The CDR3 runs 12 residues. Looked up from germline, CDR1 is SGHRS and CDR2 is YFSETQ. The V gene lost 3 bases and the J gene lost 2 bases, with 4 bases spanning the gap. The CDR3 region has the DNA TGCGCCAGCAGCTCCCCCACAGATACGCAGTATTTT. Its translation is CASSSPTDTQYF.

The V call is TRBV27, the J call TRBJ2-7; the D gene is possibly TRBD2 (6 bases). Germline CDR1 is MNHEY and CDR2 is SMNVEV (reference sequence). Trimming pared 5 bases from V and 6 bases from J, leaving 26 bases between. CDR3 size: 17 residues. The CDR3 loop reads CASSPDAGTAQWGEQYF. CDR3 nucleotides: TGTGCCAGCAGTCCGGACGCGGGAACAGCGCAATGGGGCGAGCAGTACTTC.

In its sample, this clone was seen a few times. The rearrangement joins TRBV7-9 to TRBJ2-4, with a weak D call TRBD1 (6 bases). The germline V and J ends were trimmed by 2 bases and 8 bases, with 7 bases remaining between them. CDR3 length equals 12 residues. In germline, CDR1 is SEHNR, CDR2 FQNEAQ (reference sequence). CDR3 nucleotides: TGTGCCAGCAGCTTATCAGGGGACATTCAGTACTTC. This sequence encodes CASSLSGDIQYF.

This clone was recorded a few times. This chain uses TRBV5-8 with TRBJ1-2; 9 nucleotides agree with TRBD1. This CDR3 spans 16 amino acids. Germline loops: CDR1 SGHTS, CDR2 YDEGEE. Trimming at V came to 0 bases and at J to 1 base, leaving 4 bases not matched to a gene. The CDR3 region has the DNA TGTGCCAGCAGCTTGGATCGGGACAGGGTTAACTATGGCTACACCTTC. This translates into CASSLDRDRVNYGYTF.

The chain is built from TRBV7-6 and TRBJ2-1, with D perhaps TRBD2 (6 bases). CDR1 is SGHVS, CDR2 FNYEAQ, per germline. The CDR3 covers 17 residues. V was shortened by 1 base and J by 0 bases, with 13 bases between the two germline ends. CDR3 coding DNA: TGTGCCAGCAGCTTAGGTCCCTACGGGAGCTCCTACAATGAGCAGTTCTTC. It codes for CASSLGPYGSSYNEQFF.

Only one count was recorded for this clone. The chain combines TRBV7-9 with TRBJ2-5, with a weak D call TRBD2 (6 bases). The germline V gene encodes CDR1 SEHNR and CDR2 FQNEAQ (reference sequence). CDR3 length equals 16 residues. Deletions cut 3 bases from V and 1 base from J, with 15 bases between. CDR3 in DNA: TGTGCCAGCAGCTTCCCCAAGGGACTGAGCCAAGAGACCCAGTACTTC. It is translated as CASSFPKGLSQETQYF.

The chain has TRBV6-1 and TRBJ1-1, with TRBD1 as a possible D gene (6 bases). Trimming took 6 bases from V and 1 from J, leaving 9 bases between them. The CDR3 has 13 amino acids. The V gene's germline CDR1 is MNHNS and CDR2 SASEGT. CDR3 nucleotide sequence: TGTGCCAGCAGGGGGGCGAGGAACACTGAAGCTTTCTTT. Protein sequence: CASRGARNTEAFF.

In its sample, this clone was seen a few times. V is TRBV5-6 and J is TRBJ1-5, with 7 bases fitting TRBD1. V was pared by 5 bases and J by 8 bases, with 10 bases of the junction left unmatched. Germline V gives CDR1 SGHDT, CDR2 YYEEEE. This CDR3 spans 14 amino acids. This chain's CDR3 is CASSSYRGEEPQHF. The CDR3 DNA reads TGTGCCAGCAGTTCCTACAGGGGCGAGGAGCCCCAGCATTTT.

This clone occurred once. The rearrangement uses TRBV7-9 and TRBJ1-2, with TRBD1 as a possible D gene (6 bases). Between the trimmed V and J ends, which lost 2 bases and 7 bases, there was a span of 14 bases. Germline V CDR1 and CDR2: SEHNR, FQNEAQ (reference sequence). CDR3 length: 14 amino acids. The CDR3 region has the DNA TGTGCCAGCAGCTTACTGACAGGTGTCGCTGGCTACACCTTC. This translates into CASSLLTGVAGYTF.

This sequence joins TRBV5-1 and TRBJ2-3; D is ambiguous. V lost 3 bases and J 0 bases, leaving 11 bases between the germline ends. CDR1 is SGHRS and CDR2 is YFSETQ in the germline V gene. CDR3 size: 15 residues. CDR3 region: CASSSGRPSTDTQYF. As DNA, the CDR3 is TGCGCCAGCAGCTCCGGACGTCCCAGCACAGATACGCAGTATTTT. Drawing the rest from reference TRBV5-1 and TRBJ2-3, the complete variable domain is KAGVTQTPRYLIKTRGQQVTLSCSPISGHRSVSWYQQTPGQGLQFLFEYFSETQRNKGNFPGRFSGRQFSNSRSEMNVSTLELGDSALYLCASSSGRPSTDTQYFGPGTRLTVL.

This chain joins TRBV2 and TRBJ2-2; 7 nucleotides match TRBD1. With V trimmed by 6 bases and J by 5 bases, 6 bases remained unmatched. The CDR3 runs 14 residues. The germline V gene encodes CDR1 SNHLY and CDR2 FYNNEI. The CDR3 protein is CASRAQGMTGELFF. The DNA of the CDR3 is TGTGCCAGCAGAGCACAGGGGATGACCGGGGAGCTGTTTTTT.

Only a few counts were recorded for this clone. The chain employs TRBV30 and TRBJ1-4, with D tentatively TRBD1 (6 bases). V lost 3 bases to trimming and J lost 2 bases, with 16 bases between them. Germline CDR1 is GTSNPN and CDR2 is SVGIG (reference sequence). This CDR3 spans 16 amino acids. In DNA form, the CDR3 reads TGTGCCTGGAGGGAACCCACAGGGACCACTAATGAAAAACTGTTTTTT. This gives the protein CAWREPTGTTNEKLFF.

The chain is built from TRBV27 and TRBJ1-2; the match to TRBD1 covers 10 bases. From germline, CDR1 is MNHEY and CDR2 SMNVEV (reference sequence). The CDR3 consists of 14 residues. Unmatched junction bases numbered 5, after V lost 4 bases and J lost 6 bases. The CDR3 DNA is TGTGCCAGCAGTTCGCCGACAGGGGGCGATGGCTACACCTTC. It yields the protein CASSSPTGGDGYTF.

The chain combines TRBV19 with TRBJ1-4; no definite D call. Per germline, CDR1 LNHDA and CDR2 SQIVND (reference sequence). V was shortened by 5 bases and J by 0 bases, with 10 bases between the two germline ends. The CDR3 loop spans 15 amino acids. The CDR3 sequence: CASSSQFATNEKLFF. Here the CDR3 DNA reads TGTGCCAGTAGTTCACAGTTTGCAACTAATGAAAAACTGTTTTTT.

V is TRBV5-1 and J is TRBJ1-4; 7 bases line up with TRBD1. Trimming took 0 bases from V and 10 from J; bases not matched to a gene: 6. The V gene's germline CDR1 is SGHRS and CDR2 YFSETQ. The CDR3 contains 14 residues. As DNA, the CDR3 is TGCGCCAGCAGCTTGGACAGGGGCGGGAGAAAACTGTTTTTT. Amino acid sequence: CASSLDRGGRKLFF.

The J gene is TRBJ2-2, the V gene TRBV7-9; D remains unclear. Germline CDR1 and CDR2: SEHNR and FQNEAQ (reference sequence). This CDR3 has 14 residues. Trimming took off 0 bases at V and 5 bases at J, with 7 bases between the two ends. The CDR3 region is CASSLALGTGELFF. CDR3 DNA sequence: TGTGCCAGCAGCTTAGCTTTGGGAACCGGGGAGCTGTTTTTT.

This clone was counted between two and nine times. This chain links TRBV4-3 with TRBJ1-1, with D possibly TRBD1 on 6 matching bases. The CDR3 consists of 14 residues. Trimming removed 3 bases from V and 4 bases from J, with 12 bases in between. Germline-derived CDR1 and CDR2 are LGHNA and YSLEER. The CDR3 DNA is TGCGCCAGCAGCCAGCAGGGGTTCCTCACTGAAGCTTTCTTT. Translated: CASSQQGFLTEAFF.

The rearrangement uses TRBV19 and TRBJ1-5, with D tentatively TRBD1 (6 bases). CDR3 length equals 19 residues. The V and J ends lost 4 bases and 0 bases respectively, with 22 bases between them. From germline, CDR1 is LNHDA and CDR2 SQIVND (reference sequence). The CDR3 region is CASSTRSGTTHYSNQPQHF. CDR3 DNA sequence: TGTGCCAGTAGTACGCGTTCCGGGACAACTCATTATAGCAATCAGCCCCAGCATTTT.

The chain employs TRBV10-2 and TRBJ2-2; no reliable D call. Germline values: CDR1 WSHSY, CDR2 SAAADI. V lost 8 bases and J 6 bases, leaving 13 bases between the germline ends. CDR3 length: 13 amino acids. This chain's CDR3 is CASAREAPGELFF. CDR3 coding DNA: TGCGCCAGCGCAAGGGAAGCTCCCGGGGAGCTGTTTTTT.

The chain combines TRBV30 with TRBJ2-5; the D gene is possibly TRBD1 (5 bases). Germline CDR1 and CDR2: GTSNPN and SVGIG (reference sequence). This CDR3 has 14 amino acids. Deletions cut 7 bases from V and 7 bases from J, with 22 bases between. In DNA form, the CDR3 reads TGTGCCTTGGGCGCAGGGTCCCTTGTGGGGACCCAGTACTTC. This translates into CALGAGSLVGTQYF.

The V and J genes are TRBV18 and TRBJ1-1; no clear D. The CDR3 loop spans 15 amino acids. V lost 1 base and J lost 3, with 12 bases in between. The germline CDR1 and CDR2 sequences are KGHSH and LQKENI. The CDR3 DNA reads as TGTGCCAGCTCACCACGGTACGGGGAGGACACTGAAGCTTTCTTT. Translated: CASSPRYGEDTEAFF.